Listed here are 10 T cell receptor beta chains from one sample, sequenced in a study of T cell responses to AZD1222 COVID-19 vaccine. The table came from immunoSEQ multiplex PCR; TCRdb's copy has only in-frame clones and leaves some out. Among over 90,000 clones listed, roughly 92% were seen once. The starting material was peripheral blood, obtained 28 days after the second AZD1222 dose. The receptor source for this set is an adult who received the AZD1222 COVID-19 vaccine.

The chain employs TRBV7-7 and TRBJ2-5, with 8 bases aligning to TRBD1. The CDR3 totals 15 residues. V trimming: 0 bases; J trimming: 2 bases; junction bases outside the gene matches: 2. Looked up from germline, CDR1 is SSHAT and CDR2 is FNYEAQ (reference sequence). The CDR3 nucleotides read TGTGCCAGCAGCTTAGCGGGGACAGGTCAAGAGACCCAGTACTTC. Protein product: CASSLAGTGQETQYF.

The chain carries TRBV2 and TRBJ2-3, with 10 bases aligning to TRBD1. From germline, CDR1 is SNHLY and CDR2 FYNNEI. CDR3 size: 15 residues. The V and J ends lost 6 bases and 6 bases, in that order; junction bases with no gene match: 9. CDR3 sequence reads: CASRPGTGAFDTQYF. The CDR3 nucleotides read TGTGCCAGCAGACCCGGGACAGGGGCCTTTGATACGCAGTATTTT.

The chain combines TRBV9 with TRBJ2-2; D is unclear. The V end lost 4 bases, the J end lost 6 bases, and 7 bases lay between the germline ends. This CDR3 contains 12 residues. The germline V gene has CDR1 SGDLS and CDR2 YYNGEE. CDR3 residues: CASSTRSGELFF. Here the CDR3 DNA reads TGTGCCAGCAGCACCCGGTCCGGGGAGCTGTTTTTT.

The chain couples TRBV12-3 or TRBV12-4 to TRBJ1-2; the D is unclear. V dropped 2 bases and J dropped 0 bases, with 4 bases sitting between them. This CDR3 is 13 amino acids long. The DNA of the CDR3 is TGTGCCAGCAGTTTAAAACCTAACTATGGCTACACCTTC. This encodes CASSLKPNYGYTF.

The CDR3 nucleotides read TGTGCCAGCAGCTCCTCAAAGGGACGGACAGGGTCTAACTATGGCTACACCTTC. Amino acid sequence: CASSSSKGRTGSNYGYTF. This chain joins TRBV7-2 and TRBJ1-2; 8 nucleotides agree with TRBD1. V shed 4 bases, J shed 0 bases, and the junction held 13 bases outside the gene matches. CDR3 length: 18 amino acids. The germline gives CDR1 SGHTA, CDR2 FQGNSA.

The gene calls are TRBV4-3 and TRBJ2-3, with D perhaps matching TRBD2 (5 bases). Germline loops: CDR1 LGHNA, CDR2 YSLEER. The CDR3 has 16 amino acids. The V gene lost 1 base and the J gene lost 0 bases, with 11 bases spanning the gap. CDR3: CASSQGGRASTDTQYF. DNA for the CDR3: TGCGCCAGCAGCCAAGGCGGGCGTGCTAGCACAGATACGCAGTATTTT.

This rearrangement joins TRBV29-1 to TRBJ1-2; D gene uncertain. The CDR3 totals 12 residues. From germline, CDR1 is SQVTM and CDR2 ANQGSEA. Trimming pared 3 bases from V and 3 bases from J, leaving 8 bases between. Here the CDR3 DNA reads TGCAGCGTTGATATAGTACACTATGGCTACACCTTC. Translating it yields CSVDIVHYGYTF.

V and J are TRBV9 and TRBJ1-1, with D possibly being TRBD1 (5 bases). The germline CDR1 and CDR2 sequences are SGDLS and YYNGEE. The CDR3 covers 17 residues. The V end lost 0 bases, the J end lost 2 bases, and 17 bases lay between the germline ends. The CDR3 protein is CASSVGPGGNVNTEAFF. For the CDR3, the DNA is TGTGCCAGCAGCGTAGGCCCGGGGGGAAATGTCAACACTGAAGCTTTCTTT.

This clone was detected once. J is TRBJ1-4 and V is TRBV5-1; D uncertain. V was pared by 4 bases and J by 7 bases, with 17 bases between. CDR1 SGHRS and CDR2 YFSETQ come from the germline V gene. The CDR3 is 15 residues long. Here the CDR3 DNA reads TGCGCCAGCAGCGAAGTTATGGGGTTGGGTGAAAAACTGTTTTTT. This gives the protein CASSEVMGLGEKLFF.

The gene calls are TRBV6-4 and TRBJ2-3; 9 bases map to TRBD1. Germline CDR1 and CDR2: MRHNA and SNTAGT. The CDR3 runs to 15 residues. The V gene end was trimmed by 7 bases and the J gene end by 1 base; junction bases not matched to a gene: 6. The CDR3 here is CASTEQGARTDTQYF. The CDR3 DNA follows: TGTGCCAGCACCGAACAGGGGGCCCGCACAGATACGCAGTATTTT.